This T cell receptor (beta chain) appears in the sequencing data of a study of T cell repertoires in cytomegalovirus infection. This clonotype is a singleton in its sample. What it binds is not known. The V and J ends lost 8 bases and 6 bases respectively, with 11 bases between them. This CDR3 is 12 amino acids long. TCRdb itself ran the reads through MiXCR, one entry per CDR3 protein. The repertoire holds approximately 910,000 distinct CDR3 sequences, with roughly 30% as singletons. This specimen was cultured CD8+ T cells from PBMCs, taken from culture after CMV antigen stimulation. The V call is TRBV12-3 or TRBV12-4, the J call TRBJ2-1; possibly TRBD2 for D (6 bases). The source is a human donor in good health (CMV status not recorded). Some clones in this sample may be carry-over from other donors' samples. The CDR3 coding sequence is TGTGCCAGCGTCGGGAGCCTCAATGAGCAGTTCTTC. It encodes CASVGSLNEQFF.